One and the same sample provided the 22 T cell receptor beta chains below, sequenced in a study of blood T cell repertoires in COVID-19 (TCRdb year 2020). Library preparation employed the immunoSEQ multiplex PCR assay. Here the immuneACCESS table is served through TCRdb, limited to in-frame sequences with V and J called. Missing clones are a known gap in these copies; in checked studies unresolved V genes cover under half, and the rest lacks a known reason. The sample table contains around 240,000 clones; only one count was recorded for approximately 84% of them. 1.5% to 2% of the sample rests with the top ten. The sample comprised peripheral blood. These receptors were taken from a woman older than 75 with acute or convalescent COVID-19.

CDR3 loop: CASSIAAHPTDTQYF. In DNA form, the CDR3 reads TGTGCCAGTAGTATCGCGGCGCACCCCACAGATACGCAGTATTTT. The V call is TRBV19, the J call TRBJ2-3; D not certain. The germline CDR1 and CDR2 sequences are LNHDA and SQIVND (reference sequence). Trimming pared 3 bases from V and 2 bases from J, leaving 12 bases between. The CDR3 sequence is 15 residues long.

In nucleotides, the CDR3 is TGTGCCAGCAGTAACAGGAATTCGGGTAATTCACCCCTCCACTTT. Translation gives CASSNRNSGNSPLHF. The gene calls are TRBV6-6 and TRBJ1-6; maybe TRBD1 (5 bases). Germline values: CDR1 MNHNY, CDR2 SVGAGI (reference sequence). V lost 5 bases and J lost 6, with 14 bases in between. The CDR3 has 15 residues.

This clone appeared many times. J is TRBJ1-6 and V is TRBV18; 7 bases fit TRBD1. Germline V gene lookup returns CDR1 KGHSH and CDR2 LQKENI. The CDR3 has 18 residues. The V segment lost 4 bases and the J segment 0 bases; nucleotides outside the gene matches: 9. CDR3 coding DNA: TGTGCCAGCTCACTATCAGGACAGGAAAGCTCCTATAATTCACCCCTCCACTTT. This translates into CASSLSGQESSYNSPLHF.

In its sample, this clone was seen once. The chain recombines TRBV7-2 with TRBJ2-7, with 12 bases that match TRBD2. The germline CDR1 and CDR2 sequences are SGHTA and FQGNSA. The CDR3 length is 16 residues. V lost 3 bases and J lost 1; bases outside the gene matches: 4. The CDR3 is CASSLTTSGGSYEQYF. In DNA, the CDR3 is TGTGCCAGCAGCTTGACAACTAGCGGGGGGTCCTACGAGCAGTACTTC.

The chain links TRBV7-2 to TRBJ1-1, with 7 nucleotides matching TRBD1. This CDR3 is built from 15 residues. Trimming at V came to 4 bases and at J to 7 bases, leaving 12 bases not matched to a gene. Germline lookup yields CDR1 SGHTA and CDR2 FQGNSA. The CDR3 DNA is TGTGCCAGCAGCTCCCGACAGGGCGGTCTAGGTGAAGCTTTCTTT. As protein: CASSSRQGGLGEAFF. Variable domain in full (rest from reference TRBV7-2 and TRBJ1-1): GAGVSQSPSNKVTEKGKDVELRCDPISGHTALYWYRQSLGQGLEFLIYFQGNSAPDKSGLPSDRFSAERTGGSVSTLTIQRTQQEDSAVYLCASSSRQGGLGEAFFGQGTRLTVV.

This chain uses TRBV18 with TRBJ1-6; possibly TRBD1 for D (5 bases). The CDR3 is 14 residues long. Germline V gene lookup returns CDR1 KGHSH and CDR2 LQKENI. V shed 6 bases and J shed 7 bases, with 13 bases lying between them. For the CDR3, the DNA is TGTGCCAGCTCGCTGACAGTTCTGAATTCACCCCTCCACTTT. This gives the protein CASSLTVLNSPLHF.

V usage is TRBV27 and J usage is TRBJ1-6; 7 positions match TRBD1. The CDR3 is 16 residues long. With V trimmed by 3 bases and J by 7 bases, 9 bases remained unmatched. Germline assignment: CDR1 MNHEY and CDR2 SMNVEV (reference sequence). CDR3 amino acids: CASSFSAGRGNSPLHF. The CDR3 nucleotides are TGTGCCAGCAGTTTCAGTGCGGGCAGGGGGAATTCACCCCTCCACTTT.

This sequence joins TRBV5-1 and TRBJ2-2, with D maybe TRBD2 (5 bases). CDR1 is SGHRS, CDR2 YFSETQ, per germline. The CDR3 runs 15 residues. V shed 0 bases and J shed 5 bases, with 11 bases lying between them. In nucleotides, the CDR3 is TGCGCCAGCAGCTTGGGGGCTCGGGGAACCGGGGAGCTGTTTTTT. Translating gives CASSLGARGTGELFF.

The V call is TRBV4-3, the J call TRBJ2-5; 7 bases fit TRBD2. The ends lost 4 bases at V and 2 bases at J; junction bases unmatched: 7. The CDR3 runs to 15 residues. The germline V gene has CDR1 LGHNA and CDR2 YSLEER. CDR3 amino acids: CASSLSLAEQETQYF. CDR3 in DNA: TGCGCCAGCAGCCTATCGCTAGCGGAACAAGAGACCCAGTACTTC.

CDR3 bases: TGTGCCAGCAGTGACCCCCCCAGAGGGGGCTACACCTTC. Translated, it gives CASSDPPRGGYTF. The chain employs TRBV6-1 and TRBJ1-2; no clear D gene. Trimming left V 3 bases short and J 8 bases short, with 13 bases between. CDR3 length equals 13 residues. Germline V gene data show CDR1 as MNHNS and CDR2 as SASEGT.

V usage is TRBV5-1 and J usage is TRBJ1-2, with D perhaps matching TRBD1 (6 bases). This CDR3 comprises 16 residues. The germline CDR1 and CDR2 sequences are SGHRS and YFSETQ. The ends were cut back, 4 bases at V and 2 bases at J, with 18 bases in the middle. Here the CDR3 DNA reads TGCGCCAGCAGCCTTGGGTCAGGGGCCCTCAACTATGGCTACACCTTC. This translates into CASSLGSGALNYGYTF.

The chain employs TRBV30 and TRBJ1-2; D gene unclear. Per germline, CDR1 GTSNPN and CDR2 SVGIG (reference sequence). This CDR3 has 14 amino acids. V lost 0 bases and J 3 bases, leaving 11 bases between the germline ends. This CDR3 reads CAWSVTASDYGYTF. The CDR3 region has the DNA TGTGCCTGGAGTGTAACAGCCTCTGACTATGGCTACACCTTC.

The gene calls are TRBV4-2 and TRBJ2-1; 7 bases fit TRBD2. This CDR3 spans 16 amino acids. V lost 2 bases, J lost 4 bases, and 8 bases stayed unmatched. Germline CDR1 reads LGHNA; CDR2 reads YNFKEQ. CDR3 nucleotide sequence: TGTGCCAGCAGCCAAAGGGGAGGGAGGCTTTACAATGAGCAGTTCTTC. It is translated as CASSQRGGRLYNEQFF.

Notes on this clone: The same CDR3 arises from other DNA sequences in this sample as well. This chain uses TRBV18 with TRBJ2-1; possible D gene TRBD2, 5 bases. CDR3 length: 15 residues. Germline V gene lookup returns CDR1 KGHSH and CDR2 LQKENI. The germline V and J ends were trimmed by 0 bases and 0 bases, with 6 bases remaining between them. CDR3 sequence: CASSPPGSSYNEQFF. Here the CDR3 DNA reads TGTGCCAGCTCACCACCGGGGAGCTCCTACAATGAGCAGTTCTTC.

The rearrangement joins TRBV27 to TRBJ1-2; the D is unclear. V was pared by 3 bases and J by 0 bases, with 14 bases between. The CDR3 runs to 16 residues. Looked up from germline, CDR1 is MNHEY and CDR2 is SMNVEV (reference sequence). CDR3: CASSFRRELTNYGYTF. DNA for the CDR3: TGTGCCAGCAGTTTCCGTCGGGAGCTTACTAACTATGGCTACACCTTC.

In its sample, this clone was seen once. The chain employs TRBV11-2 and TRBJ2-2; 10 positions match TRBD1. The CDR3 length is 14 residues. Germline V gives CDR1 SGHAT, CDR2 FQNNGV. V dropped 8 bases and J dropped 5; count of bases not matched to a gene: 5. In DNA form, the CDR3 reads TGTGCCAGCCGACAGGGGGCGCCTACCGGGGAGCTGTTTTTT. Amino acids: CASRQGAPTGELFF.

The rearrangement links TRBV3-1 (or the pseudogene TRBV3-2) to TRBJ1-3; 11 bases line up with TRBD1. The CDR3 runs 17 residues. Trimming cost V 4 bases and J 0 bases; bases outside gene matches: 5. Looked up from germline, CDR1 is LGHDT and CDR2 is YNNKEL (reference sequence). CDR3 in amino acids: CASSPRDRGDSGNTIYF. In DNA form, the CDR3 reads TGTGCCAGCAGCCCAAGGGACAGGGGGGACTCTGGAAACACCATATATTTT.

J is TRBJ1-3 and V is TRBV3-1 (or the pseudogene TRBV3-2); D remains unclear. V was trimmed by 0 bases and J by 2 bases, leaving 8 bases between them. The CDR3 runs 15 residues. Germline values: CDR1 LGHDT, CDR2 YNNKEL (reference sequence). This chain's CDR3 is CASSQDAGTGNTIYF. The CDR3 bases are TGTGCCAGCAGCCAAGATGCGGGGACTGGAAACACCATATATTTT.

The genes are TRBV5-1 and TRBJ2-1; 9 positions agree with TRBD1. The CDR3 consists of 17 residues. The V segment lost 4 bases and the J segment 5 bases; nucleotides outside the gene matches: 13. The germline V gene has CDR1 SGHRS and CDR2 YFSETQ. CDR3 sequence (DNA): TGCGCCAGCAGCGCCTACAGGGGGCAATCCCCTAACAATGAGCAGTTCTTC. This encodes CASSAYRGQSPNNEQFF.

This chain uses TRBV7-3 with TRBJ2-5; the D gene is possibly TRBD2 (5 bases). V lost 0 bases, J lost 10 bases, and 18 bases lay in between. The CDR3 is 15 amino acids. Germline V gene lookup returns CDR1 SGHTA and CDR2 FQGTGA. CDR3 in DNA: TGTGCCAGCAGCTTAACGGGTGTAGCGCTCGGGGACCAGTACTTC. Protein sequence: CASSLTGVALGDQYF.

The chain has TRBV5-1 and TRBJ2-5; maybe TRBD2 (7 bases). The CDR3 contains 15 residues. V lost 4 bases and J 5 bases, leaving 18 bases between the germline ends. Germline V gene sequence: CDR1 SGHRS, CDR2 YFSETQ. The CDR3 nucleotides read TGCGCCAGCAGCCTGTGGTCGGGGGGCTTGGAGACCCAGTACTTC. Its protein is CASSLWSGGLETQYF.

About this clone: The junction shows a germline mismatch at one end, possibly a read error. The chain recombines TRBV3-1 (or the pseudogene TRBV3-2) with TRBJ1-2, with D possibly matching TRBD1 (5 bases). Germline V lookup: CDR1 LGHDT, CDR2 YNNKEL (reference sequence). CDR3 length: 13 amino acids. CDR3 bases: TGTGCCAGCAGCCAAGCAGGGCTCTATGGCTACATCTTC. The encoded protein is CASSQAGLYGYIF.